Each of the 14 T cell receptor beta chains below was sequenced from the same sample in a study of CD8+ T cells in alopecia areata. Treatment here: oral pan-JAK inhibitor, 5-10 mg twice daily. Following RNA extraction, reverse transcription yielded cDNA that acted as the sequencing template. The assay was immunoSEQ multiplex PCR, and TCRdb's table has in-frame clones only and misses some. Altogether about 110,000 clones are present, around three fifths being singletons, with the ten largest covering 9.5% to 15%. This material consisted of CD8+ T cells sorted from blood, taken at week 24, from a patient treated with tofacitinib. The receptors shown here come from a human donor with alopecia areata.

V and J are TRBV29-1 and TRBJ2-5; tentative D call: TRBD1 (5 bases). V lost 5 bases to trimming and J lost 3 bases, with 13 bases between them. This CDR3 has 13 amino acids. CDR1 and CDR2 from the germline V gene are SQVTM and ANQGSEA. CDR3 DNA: TGCAGCGTTCTTGCAGGGCTTAAAGAGACCCAGTACTTC. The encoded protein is CSVLAGLKETQYF.

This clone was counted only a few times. The CDR3 loop is CASSLNNPGRYGYTF. CDR3 nucleotides: TGTGCCAGCAGCTTAAATAACCCTGGCCGCTATGGCTACACCTTC. This chain uses TRBV7-8 with TRBJ1-2; no firm D call. The CDR3 is 15 residues long. The germline CDR1 and CDR2 sequences are SGHVS and FQNEAQ. V was cut by 2 bases and J by 4 bases, with 14 bases left in between.

The CDR3 region has the DNA TGCGCCAGCAGCCAAGATGCGCATGAGCAGTTCTTC. Protein: CASSQDAHEQFF. The V gene is TRBV4-1, the J gene TRBJ2-1, with no clear D. This CDR3 region has 12 residues. From germline, CDR1 is MGHRA and CDR2 YSYEKL. V dropped 0 bases and J dropped 8 bases, with 5 bases sitting between them.

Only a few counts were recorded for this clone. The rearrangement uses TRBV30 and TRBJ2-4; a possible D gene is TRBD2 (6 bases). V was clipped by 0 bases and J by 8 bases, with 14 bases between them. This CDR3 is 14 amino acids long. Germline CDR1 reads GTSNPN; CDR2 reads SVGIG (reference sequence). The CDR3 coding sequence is TGTGCCTGGAGTGTACCTAGCGTTTTAGACATTCAGTACTTC. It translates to CAWSVPSVLDIQYF.

CDR3 sequence reads: CASSIDQGVWTEAFF. DNA of the CDR3: TGTGCCAGTAGTATAGATCAGGGCGTATGGACTGAAGCTTTCTTT. This rearrangement joins TRBV19 to TRBJ1-1; D may be TRBD1 (5 bases). The CDR3 is made up of 15 amino acids. Trimming removed 0 bases at V and 5 bases at J, with 13 bases between. Germline V gene lookup returns CDR1 LNHDA and CDR2 SQIVND (reference sequence).

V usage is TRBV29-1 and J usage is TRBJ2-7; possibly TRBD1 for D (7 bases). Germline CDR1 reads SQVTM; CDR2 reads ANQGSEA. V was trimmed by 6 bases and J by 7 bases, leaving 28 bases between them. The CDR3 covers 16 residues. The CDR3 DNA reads TGCAGCGTCTCCGGGACAGTTATTCGAGCGGCGGGGGAGCAGTACTTC. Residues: CSVSGTVIRAAGEQYF.

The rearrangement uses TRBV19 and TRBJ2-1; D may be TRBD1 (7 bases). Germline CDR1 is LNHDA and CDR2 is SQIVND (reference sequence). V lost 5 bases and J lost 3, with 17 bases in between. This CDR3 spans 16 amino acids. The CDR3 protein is CASSPLARGDYNEQFF. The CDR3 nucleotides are TGTGCCAGTAGTCCGCTCGCCAGGGGGGACTACAATGAGCAGTTCTTC.

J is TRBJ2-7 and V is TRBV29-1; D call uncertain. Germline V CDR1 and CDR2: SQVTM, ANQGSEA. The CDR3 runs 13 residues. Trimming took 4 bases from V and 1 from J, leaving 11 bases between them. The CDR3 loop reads CSVVSERSYEQYF. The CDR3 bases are TGCAGCGTTGTGTCCGAGAGGTCCTACGAGCAGTACTTC.

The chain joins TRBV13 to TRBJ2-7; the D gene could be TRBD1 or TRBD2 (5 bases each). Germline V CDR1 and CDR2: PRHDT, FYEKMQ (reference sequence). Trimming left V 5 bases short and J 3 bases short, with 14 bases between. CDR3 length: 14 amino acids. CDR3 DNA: TGTGCCAGCAGCCTACCGGGACGGGACTACGAGCAGTACTTC. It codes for CASSLPGRDYEQYF.

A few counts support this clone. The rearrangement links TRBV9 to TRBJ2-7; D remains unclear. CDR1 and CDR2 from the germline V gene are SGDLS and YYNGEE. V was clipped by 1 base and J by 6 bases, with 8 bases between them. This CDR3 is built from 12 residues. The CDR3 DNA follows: TGTGCCAGCAGCGTAAGTTATGGCGAGCAGTACTTC. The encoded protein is CASSVSYGEQYF. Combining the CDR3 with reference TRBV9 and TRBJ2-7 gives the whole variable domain DSGVTQTPKHLITATGQRVTLRCSPRSGDLSVYWYQQSLDQGLQFLIQYYNGEERAKGNILERFSAQQFPDLHSELNLSSLELGDSALYFCASSVSYGEQYFGPGTRLTVT.

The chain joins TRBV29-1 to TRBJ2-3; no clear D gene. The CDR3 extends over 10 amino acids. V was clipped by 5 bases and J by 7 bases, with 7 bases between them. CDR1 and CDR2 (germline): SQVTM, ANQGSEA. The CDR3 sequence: CSVRVNTQYF. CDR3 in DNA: TGCAGCGTTAGGGTGAATACGCAGTATTTT.

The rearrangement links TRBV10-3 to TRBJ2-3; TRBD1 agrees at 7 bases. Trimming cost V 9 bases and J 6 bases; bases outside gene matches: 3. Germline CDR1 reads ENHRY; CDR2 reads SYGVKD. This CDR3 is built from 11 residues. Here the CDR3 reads CAIQGMDTQYF. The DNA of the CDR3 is TGTGCCATACAGGGGATGGATACGCAGTATTTT.

The CDR3 loop reads CASSQVKGRNTEAFF. DNA for the CDR3: TGTGCCAGCAGCCAAGTCAAGGGCAGGAACACTGAAGCTTTCTTT. The chain couples TRBV14 to TRBJ1-1; the D is unclear. The CDR3 consists of 15 residues. Germline values: CDR1 SGHDN, CDR2 FVKESK. The V gene lost 1 base and the J gene lost 1 base, with 10 bases spanning the gap. The whole variable domain, filled in from reference TRBV14 and TRBJ1-1, reads EAGVTQFPSHSVIEKGQTVTLRCDPISGHDNLYWYRRVMGKEIKFLLHFVKESKQDESGMPNNRFLAERTGGTYSTLKVQPAELEDSGVYFCASSQVKGRNTEAFFGQGTRLTVV.

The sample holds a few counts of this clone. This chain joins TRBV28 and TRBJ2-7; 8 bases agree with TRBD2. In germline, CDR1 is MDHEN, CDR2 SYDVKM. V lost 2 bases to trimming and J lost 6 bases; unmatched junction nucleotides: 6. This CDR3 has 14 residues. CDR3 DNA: TGTGCCAGCAGTTTAGCGGGGGGCGGTCTCGAGCAGTACTTC. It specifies CASSLAGGGLEQYF.